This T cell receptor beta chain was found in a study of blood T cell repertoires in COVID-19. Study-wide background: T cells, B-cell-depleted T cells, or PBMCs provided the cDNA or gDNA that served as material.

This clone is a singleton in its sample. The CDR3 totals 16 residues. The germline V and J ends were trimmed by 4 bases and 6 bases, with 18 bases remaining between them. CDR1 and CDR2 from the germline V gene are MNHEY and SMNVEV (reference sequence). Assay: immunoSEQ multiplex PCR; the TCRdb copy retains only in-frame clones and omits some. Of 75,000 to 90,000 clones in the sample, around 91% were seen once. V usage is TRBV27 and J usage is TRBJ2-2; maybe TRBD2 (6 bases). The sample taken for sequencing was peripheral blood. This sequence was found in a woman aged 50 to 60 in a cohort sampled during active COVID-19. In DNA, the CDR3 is TGTGCCAGCAGTTCACATGGGAGATCGGGGGCCGGGGAGCTGTTTTTT. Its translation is CASSSHGRSGAGELFF.